A selection of T cell receptor beta chains follows, all from one sample in a study of beta chain features in type 1 diabetes. Produced via immunoSEQ multiplex PCR; TCRdb's table is partial and in-frame only. The sample holds roughly 400,000 clones, 8.5% to 10% seen once. The sample was central memory CD4+ T cells from blood. These receptors all stem from a man younger than 45 with type 1 diabetes. Both conserved end residues are part of each CDR3. A D gene is named only where the DNA matches it firmly. A row's size may be missing; if present it is once, few, many or a size class.

j_call clone_size v_call d_call cdr3_aa cdr3_nt
TRBJ2-2 many TRBV28 NA CASSRGAARELFF TGTGCCAGCAGTCGGGGTGCGGCGCGGGAGCTGTTTTTT
TRBJ1-2 NA TRBV7-2 TRBD1 CASSRSTGGGYTF TGTGCCAGCAGCCGATCGACAGGGGGCGGCTACACCTTC
TRBJ2-2 few TRBV27 NA CASSHQVPGPGELFF TGTGCCAGCAGCCACCAGGTCCCGGGACCCGGGGAGCTGTTTTTT
TRBJ1-2 NA TRBV28 NA CASGSGHYGYTF TGTGCCAGCGGGTCGGGGCACTATGGCTACACCTTC
TRBJ2-7 few TRBV7-2 TRBD2 CASSFKWEGQQYF TGTGCCAGCAGCTTTAAGTGGGAGGGCCAGCAGTACTTC
TRBJ2-7 NA TRBV6-5 NA CASSYSQGRAYEQYF TGTGCCAGCAGTTACTCGCAGGGACGCGCCTACGAGCAGTACTTC
TRBJ2-2 many TRBV28 NA CASIRFWRGTRGSGELFF TGTGCCAGCATTAGGTTTTGGCGGGGCACCCGAGGGTCCGGGGAGCTGTTTTTT
TRBJ1-5 NA TRBV18 NA CASSPEGNQPQHF TGTGCCAGCTCACCGGAGGGGAACCAGCCCCAGCATTTT
TRBJ2-3 NA TRBV7-2 TRBD1 CASSSGQGTDTQYF TGTGCCAGCAGCTCTGGACAGGGGACAGATACGCAGTATTTT
TRBJ2-7 few TRBV7-2 NA CASSHPGSGNYEQYF TGTGCCAGCAGCCACCCCGGGTCGGGGAATTACGAGCAGTACTTC
TRBJ2-1 many TRBV7-9 NA CASSLGITSPEVQFF TGTGCCAGCAGCTTAGGGATAACTAGCCCCGAAGTCCAGTTCTTC
TRBJ2-7 NA TRBV7-3 TRBD2 CASSFGLASSHEQYF TGTGCCAGCAGCTTCGGACTAGCAAGTTCCCACGAGCAGTACTTC
TRBJ2-7 NA TRBV28 NA CASSPGLTPWQYF TGTGCCAGCAGTCCAGGACTTACCCCTTGGCAGTACTTC
TRBJ1-5 NA TRBV6-1 NA CASSENPWGGSNQPQHF TGTGCCAGCAGTGAAAACCCTTGGGGAGGGAGCAATCAGCCCCAGCATTTT
TRBJ1-1 once TRBV5-4 NA CASSEWREEAFF TGTGCCAGCAGCGAATGGAGAGAGGAAGCTTTCTTT
TRBJ2-5 few TRBV7-2 NA CASSSPPANSMGETQYF TGTGCCAGCAGCTCCCCTCCGGCGAACAGCATGGGAGAGACCCAGTACTTC
TRBJ2-7 NA TRBV7-2 NA CASSFGSQGREQYF TGTGCCAGCAGCTTTGGCTCCCAGGGACGCGAGCAGTACTTC
TRBJ1-1 few TRBV5-1 NA CASSSTTWGATEAFF TGCGCCAGCAGCTCCACCACGTGGGGTGCCACTGAAGCTTTCTTT
TRBJ2-1 NA TRBV5-1 NA CASSLARNSYNEQFF TGCGCCAGCAGCTTAGCAAGAAACTCCTACAATGAGCAGTTCTTC
TRBJ2-2 few TRBV7-2 TRBD2 CASSLGLAGEGTGELFF TGTGCCAGCAGTCTAGGACTAGCGGGAGAGGGCACCGGGGAGCTGTTTTTT
TRBJ1-5 NA TRBV6-5 NA CASRPGESSNQPQHF TGTGCCAGCAGGCCCGGAGAGAGTAGCAATCAGCCCCAGCATTTT
TRBJ2-7 NA TRBV7-2 TRBD2 CASSLAPGTSGSPRSYEQYF TGTGCCAGCAGCTTAGCTCCCGGGACTAGCGGGAGCCCCCGCTCCTACGAGCAGTACTTC
TRBJ2-1 few TRBV7-3 NA CASRPGWGPQPENEQFF TGTGCCAGCAGACCGGGGTGGGGGCCCCAACCCGAGAATGAGCAGTTCTTC
TRBJ2-1 many TRBV14 NA CASSLRRDNEQFF TGTGCCAGCAGCTTACGACGTGACAATGAGCAGTTCTTC
TRBJ2-5 few TRBV29-1 NA CSVEDRGQETQYF TGCAGCGTTGAAGACAGGGGCCAAGAGACCCAGTACTTC
TRBJ1-5 few TRBV27 NA CASSSIDYGLRRNQPQHF TGTGCCAGCAGTTCAATCGACTACGGACTCCGGCGCAATCAGCCCCAGCATTTT
TRBJ2-1 many TRBV25-1 NA CASSARAGNNEQFF TGTGCCAGCAGTGCCAGAGCCGGGAACAATGAGCAGTTCTTC
TRBJ1-2 many TRBV7-9 TRBD1 CASSPQPTGVNGYTF TGTGCCAGCAGCCCCCAACCGACAGGGGTAAATGGCTACACCTTC
TRBJ1-5 NA TRBV7-2 NA CASSLEGYDQPQHF TGTGCCAGCAGCTTGGAGGGCTATGATCAGCCCCAGCATTTT
TRBJ2-1 NA TRBV5-4 NA CASSRDFNEQFF TGTGCCAGCAGCCGGGACTTCAATGAGCAGTTCTTC
TRBJ2-2 few TRBV30 NA CAWTGVTYTGELFF TGTGCCTGGACCGGGGTAACGTACACCGGGGAGCTGTTTTTT
TRBJ2-2 NA TRBV5-1 NA CASSFQQGSGELFF TGCGCCAGCAGCTTTCAACAGGGTTCCGGGGAGCTGTTTTTT
TRBJ2-7 few TRBV9 NA CASSFRDGPYEQYF TGTGCCAGCAGTTTCAGGGACGGGCCCTACGAGCAGTACTTC
TRBJ2-1 NA TRBV4-2 NA CASSATDRNEQFF TGTGCCAGCAGTGCAACGGACCGTAATGAGCAGTTCTTC
TRBJ2-1 NA TRBV7-3 TRBD2 CASRTSGSHEQFF TGTGCCAGCAGGACTAGCGGGAGTCATGAGCAGTTCTTC
TRBJ2-1 few TRBV7-9 NA CASSLRAGNINEQFF TGTGCCAGCAGCTTACGGGCGGGAAACATCAATGAGCAGTTCTTC
TRBJ1-5 few TRBV9 NA CASSVEGDNQPQHF TGTGCCAGCAGCGTAGAGGGGGACAATCAGCCCCAGCATTTT
TRBJ2-7 few TRBV7-6 TRBD2 CASSSFRPMSGRAYEQYF TGTGCCAGCAGCTCCTTTCGCCCTATGAGCGGGAGGGCCTACGAGCAGTACTTC
TRBJ2-5 many TRBV27 TRBD2 CASSLGTAGGAQYF TGTGCCAGCAGTTTAGGTACAGCGGGAGGGGCCCAGTACTTC
TRBJ2-2 few TRBV11-2 NA CASSLRDGSEELFF TGTGCCAGCAGCTTGAGAGATGGATCCGAGGAGCTGTTTTTT
TRBJ1-1 few TRBV6-5 NA CASSYDRESEAFF TGTGCCAGCAGTTACGACAGAGAGTCTGAAGCTTTCTTT
TRBJ1-5 many TRBV30 NA CAWSPLMVGNQPQHF TGTGCCTGGAGCCCTCTAATGGTTGGCAATCAGCCCCAGCATTTT
TRBJ2-7 few TRBV6-5 TRBD1 CASSSAAGTVPREQYF TGTGCCAGCAGTTCCGCCGCCGGGACAGTCCCTCGAGAGCAGTACTTC
TRBJ2-3 NA TRBV5-6 NA CASSLRADTQYF TGTGCCAGCAGCTTGAGGGCAGATACGCAGTATTTT
TRBJ2-4 many TRBV2 TRBD1 CASNLQGSKNIQYF TGTGCCAGCAATCTACAGGGGAGTAAAAACATTCAGTACTTC
TRBJ2-3 NA TRBV7-9 TRBD1 CASSLSRQGAGDTQYF TGTGCCAGCAGTTTAAGTCGACAGGGGGCAGGTGATACGCAGTATTTT
TRBJ1-5 many TRBV28 NA CASSLGRVSNQPQHF TGTGCCAGCAGTTTAGGCAGGGTAAGCAATCAGCCCCAGCATTTT
TRBJ2-1 few TRBV7-3 NA CASSSTGGFQGWQFF TGTGCCAGCAGCTCGACTGGCGGTTTTCAGGGGTGGCAGTTCTTC
TRBJ2-1 NA TRBV6-4 TRBD2 CASSAIAGGNEQFF TGTGCCAGCAGCGCTATAGCGGGAGGGAATGAGCAGTTCTTC
TRBJ2-1 NA TRBV7-2 NA CASILEGTFHKSSYNEQFF TGTGCCAGCATCCTAGAGGGGACTTTTCACAAAAGCTCCTACAATGAGCAGTTCTTC
TRBJ2-1 few TRBV11-2 NA CASSSQLENEQFF TGTGCCAGCAGCTCCCAACTAGAGAATGAGCAGTTCTTC
TRBJ1-1 few TRBV6-1 NA CASSERAVNTEAFF TGTGCCAGCAGTGAACGGGCCGTGAACACTGAAGCTTTCTTT
TRBJ1-4 many TRBV5-4 NA CASSAPTATNEKLFF TGTGCCAGCAGCGCCCCGACAGCAACTAATGAAAAACTGTTTTTT
TRBJ2-1 few TRBV28 NA CASIGAGGNEQFF TGTGCCAGCATAGGAGCAGGGGGGAATGAGCAGTTCTTC
TRBJ2-7 many TRBV18 NA CASSPYVEYEQYF TGTGCCAGCTCACCCTACGTCGAATACGAGCAGTACTTC